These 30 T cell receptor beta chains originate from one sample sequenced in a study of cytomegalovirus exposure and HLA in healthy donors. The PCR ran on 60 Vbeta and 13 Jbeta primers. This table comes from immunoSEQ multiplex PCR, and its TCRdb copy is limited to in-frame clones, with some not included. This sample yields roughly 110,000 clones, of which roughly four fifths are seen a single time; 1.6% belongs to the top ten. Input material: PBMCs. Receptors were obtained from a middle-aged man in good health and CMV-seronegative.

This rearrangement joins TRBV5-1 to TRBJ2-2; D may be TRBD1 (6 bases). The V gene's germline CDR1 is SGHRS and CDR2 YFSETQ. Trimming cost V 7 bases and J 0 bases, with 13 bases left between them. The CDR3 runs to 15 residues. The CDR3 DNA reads TGCGCCAGCCGTCTACAGGGTGCGAACACCGGGGAGCTGTTTTTT. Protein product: CASRLQGANTGELFF. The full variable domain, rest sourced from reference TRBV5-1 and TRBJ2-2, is KAGVTQTPRYLIKTRGQQVTLSCSPISGHRSVSWYQQTPGQGLQFLFEYFSETQRNKGNFPGRFSGRQFSNSRSEMNVSTLELGDSALYLCASRLQGANTGELFFGEGSRLTVL.

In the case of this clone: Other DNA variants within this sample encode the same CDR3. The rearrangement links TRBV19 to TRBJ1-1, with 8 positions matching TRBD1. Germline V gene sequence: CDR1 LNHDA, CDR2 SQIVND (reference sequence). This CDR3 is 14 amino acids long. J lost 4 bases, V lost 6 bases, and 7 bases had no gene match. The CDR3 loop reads CASSVDRGGTEAFF. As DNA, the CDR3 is TGTGCCAGTAGCGTAGACAGGGGCGGCACTGAAGCTTTCTTT.

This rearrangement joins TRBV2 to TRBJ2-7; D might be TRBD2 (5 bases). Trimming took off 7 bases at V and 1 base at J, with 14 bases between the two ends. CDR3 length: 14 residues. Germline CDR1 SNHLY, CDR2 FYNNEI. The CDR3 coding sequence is TGTGCCAGCATACGGGAACGCGATTCCTACGAGCAGTACTTC. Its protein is CASIRERDSYEQYF.

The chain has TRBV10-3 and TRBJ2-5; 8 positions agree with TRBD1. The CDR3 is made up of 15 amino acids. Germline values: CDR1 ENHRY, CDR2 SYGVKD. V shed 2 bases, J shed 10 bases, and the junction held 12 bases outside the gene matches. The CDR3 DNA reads TGTGCCATCAGTGAGGGACAGGGCTCCTGGGGGAACCAGTACTTC. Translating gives CAISEGQGSWGNQYF.

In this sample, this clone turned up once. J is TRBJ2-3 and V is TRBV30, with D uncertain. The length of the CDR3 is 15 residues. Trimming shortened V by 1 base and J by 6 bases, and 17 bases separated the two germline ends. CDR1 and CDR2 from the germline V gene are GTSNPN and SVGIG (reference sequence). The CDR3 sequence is CAWSAPPLSGDTQYF. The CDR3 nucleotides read TGTGCCTGGAGTGCCCCTCCCTTATCCGGGGATACGCAGTATTTT.

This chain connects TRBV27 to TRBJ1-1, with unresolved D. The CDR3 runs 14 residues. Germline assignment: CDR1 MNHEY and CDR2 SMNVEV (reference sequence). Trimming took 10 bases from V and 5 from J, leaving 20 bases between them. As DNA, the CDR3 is TGTGCCACCTCGCCAGGATTGGTTGGTACTGAAGCTTTCTTT. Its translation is CATSPGLVGTEAFF.

This CDR3 reads CASSREGGGTDTQYF. CDR3 DNA: TGTGCCAGCAGTAGGGAGGGGGGGGGCACAGATACGCAGTATTTT. The chain has TRBV28 and TRBJ2-3, with TRBD2 as a possible D gene (7 bases). Trimming left V 5 bases short and J 1 base short, with 13 bases between. Germline CDR1 and CDR2: MDHEN and SYDVKM. CDR3 length: 15 amino acids.

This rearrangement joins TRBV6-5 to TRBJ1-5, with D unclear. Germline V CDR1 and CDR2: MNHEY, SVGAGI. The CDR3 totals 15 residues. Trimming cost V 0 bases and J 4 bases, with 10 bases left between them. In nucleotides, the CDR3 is TGTGCCAGCAGTTACTCATACAGTAAGAATCAGCCCCAGCATTTT. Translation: CASSYSYSKNQPQHF.

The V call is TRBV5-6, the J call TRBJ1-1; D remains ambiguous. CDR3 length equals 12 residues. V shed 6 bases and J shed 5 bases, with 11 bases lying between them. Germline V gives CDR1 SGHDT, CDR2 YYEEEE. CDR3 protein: CASTRRLTEAFF. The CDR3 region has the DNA TGTGCCAGCACCCGTCGACTTACTGAAGCTTTCTTT.

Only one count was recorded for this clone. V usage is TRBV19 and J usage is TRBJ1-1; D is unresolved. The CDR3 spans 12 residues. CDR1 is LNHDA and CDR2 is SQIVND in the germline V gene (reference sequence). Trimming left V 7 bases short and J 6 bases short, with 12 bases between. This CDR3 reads CASMRYDAEAFF. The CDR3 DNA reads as TGTGCCAGTATGAGGTATGACGCTGAAGCTTTCTTT.

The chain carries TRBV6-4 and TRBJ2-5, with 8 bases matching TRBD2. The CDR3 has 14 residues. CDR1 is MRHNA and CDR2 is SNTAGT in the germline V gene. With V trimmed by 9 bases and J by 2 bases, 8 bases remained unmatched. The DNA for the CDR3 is TGTGCCAGGAGGTTTAGCGGGGTGCAAGAGACCCAGTACTTC. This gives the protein CARRFSGVQETQYF.

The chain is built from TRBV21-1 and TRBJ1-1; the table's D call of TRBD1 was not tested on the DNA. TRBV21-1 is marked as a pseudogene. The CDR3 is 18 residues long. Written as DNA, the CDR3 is TGTGCCAGCAGCAAAGGGTGGAGGACAGAAGAACTGAACACTGAAGCTTTCTTT. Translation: CASSKGWRTEELNTEAFF.

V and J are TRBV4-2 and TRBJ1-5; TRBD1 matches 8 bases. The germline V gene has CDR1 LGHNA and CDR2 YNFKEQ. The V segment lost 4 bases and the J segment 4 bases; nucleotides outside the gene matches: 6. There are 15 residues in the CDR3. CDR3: CASSPQWTGNQPQHF. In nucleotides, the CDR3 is TGTGCCAGCAGCCCACAATGGACAGGGAATCAGCCCCAGCATTTT.

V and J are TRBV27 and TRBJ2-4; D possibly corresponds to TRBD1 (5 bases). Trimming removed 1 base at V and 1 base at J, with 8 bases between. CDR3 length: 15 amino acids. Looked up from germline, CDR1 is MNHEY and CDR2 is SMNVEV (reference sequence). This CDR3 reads CASSLFSGAKNIQYF. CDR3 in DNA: TGTGCCAGCAGTTTATTTTCAGGGGCCAAAAACATTCAGTACTTC.

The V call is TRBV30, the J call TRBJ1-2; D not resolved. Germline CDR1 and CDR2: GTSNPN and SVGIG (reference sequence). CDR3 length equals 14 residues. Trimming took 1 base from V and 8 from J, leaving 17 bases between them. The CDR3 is CAWSAQPTLAGYTF. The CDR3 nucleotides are TGTGCCTGGAGTGCCCAACCTACCCTAGCGGGCTACACCTTC.

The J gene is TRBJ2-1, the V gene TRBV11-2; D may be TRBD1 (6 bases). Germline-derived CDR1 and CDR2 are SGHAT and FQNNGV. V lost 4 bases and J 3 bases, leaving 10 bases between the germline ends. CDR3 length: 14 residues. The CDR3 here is CASSWGTNYNEQFF. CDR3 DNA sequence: TGTGCCAGCAGCTGGGGGACAAACTACAATGAGCAGTTCTTC.

CDR3 bases: TGTGCCAGCAGTTACGACAGGGAAGGTCAGCCCCAGCATTTT. Encoded protein: CASSYDREGQPQHF. V gene TRBV6-5 combines with J gene TRBJ1-5; 7 bases map to TRBD1. The ends lost 2 bases at V and 6 bases at J; junction bases unmatched: 4. This CDR3 region has 14 residues. Germline V gene sequence: CDR1 MNHEY, CDR2 SVGAGI.

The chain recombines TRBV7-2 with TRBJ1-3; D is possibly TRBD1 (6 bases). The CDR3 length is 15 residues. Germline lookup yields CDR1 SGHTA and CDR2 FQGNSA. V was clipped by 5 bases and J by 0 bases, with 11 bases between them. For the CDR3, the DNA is TGTGCCAGCAGCATTACAGGGTCCTCTGGAAACACCATATATTTT. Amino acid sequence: CASSITGSSGNTIYF. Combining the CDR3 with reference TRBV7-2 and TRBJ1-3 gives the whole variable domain GAGVSQSPSNKVTEKGKDVELRCDPISGHTALYWYRQSLGQGLEFLIYFQGNSAPDKSGLPSDRFSAERTGGSVSTLTIQRTQQEDSAVYLCASSITGSSGNTIYFGEGSWLTVV.

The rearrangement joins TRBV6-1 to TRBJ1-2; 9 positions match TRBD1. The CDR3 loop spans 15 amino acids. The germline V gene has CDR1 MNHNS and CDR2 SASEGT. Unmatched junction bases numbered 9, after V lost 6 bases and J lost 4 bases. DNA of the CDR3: TGTGCCAGCAGGGGAACAGGGGGCCCTAGCTATGGCTACACCTTC. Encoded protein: CASRGTGGPSYGYTF.

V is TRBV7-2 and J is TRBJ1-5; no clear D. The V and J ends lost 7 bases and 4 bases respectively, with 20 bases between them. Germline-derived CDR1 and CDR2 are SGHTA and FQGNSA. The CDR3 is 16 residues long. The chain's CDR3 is CASTIGGGPGNQPQHF. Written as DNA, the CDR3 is TGTGCCAGCACCATCGGCGGAGGGCCAGGAAATCAGCCCCAGCATTTT.

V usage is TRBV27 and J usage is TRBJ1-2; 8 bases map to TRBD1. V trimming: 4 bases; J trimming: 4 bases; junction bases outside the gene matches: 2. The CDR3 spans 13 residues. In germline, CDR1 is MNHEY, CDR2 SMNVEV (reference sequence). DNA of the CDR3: TGTGCCAGCAGTTATACAGGGGGCTATGGCTACACCTTC. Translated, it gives CASSYTGGYGYTF.

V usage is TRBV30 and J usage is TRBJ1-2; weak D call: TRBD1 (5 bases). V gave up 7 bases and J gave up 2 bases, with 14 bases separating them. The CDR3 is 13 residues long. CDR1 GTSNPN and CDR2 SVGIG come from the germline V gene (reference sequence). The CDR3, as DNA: TGTGCCTCCACGTCCAGGGTCAACTATGGCTACACCTTC. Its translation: CASTSRVNYGYTF.

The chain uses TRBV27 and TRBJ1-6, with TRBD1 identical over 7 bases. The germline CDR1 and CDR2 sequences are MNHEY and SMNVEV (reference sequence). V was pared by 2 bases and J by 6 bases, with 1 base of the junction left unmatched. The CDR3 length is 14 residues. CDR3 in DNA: TGTGCCAGCAGTTTAAACAGGGGTAATTCACCCCTCCACTTT. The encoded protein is CASSLNRGNSPLHF.

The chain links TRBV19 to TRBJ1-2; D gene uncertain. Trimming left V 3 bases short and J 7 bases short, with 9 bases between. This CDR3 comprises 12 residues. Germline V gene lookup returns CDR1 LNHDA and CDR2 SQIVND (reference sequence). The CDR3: CASSIPAGGYTF. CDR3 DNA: TGTGCCAGTAGTATCCCAGCGGGTGGCTACACCTTC.

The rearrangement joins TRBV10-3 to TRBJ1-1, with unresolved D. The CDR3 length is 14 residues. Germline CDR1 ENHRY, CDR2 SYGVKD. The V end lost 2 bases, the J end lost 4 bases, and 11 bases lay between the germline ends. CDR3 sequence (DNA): TGTGCCATCAGTGAGGGGGAGCGGGGCACTGAAGCTTTCTTT. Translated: CAISEGERGTEAFF.

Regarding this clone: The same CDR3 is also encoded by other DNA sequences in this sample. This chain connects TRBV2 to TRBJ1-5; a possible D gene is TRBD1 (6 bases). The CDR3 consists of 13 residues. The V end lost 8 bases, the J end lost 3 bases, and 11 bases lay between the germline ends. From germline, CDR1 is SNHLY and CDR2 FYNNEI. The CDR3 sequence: CASGRDNNQPQHF. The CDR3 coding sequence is TGTGCCAGCGGCCGGGACAACAATCAGCCCCAGCATTTT. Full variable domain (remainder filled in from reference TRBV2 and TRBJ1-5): EPEVTQTPSHQVTQMGQEVILRCVPISNHLYFYWYRQILGQKVEFLVSFYNNEISEKSEIFDDQFSVERPDGSNFTLKIRSTKLEDSAMYFCASGRDNNQPQHFGDGTRLSIL.

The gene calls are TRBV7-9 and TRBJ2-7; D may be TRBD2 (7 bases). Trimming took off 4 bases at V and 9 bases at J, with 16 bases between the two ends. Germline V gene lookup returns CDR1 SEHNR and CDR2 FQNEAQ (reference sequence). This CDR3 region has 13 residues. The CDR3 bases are TGTGCCAGCAGCTCCGGGGGGCAAGGGCCGCAGTACTTC. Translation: CASSSGGQGPQYF.

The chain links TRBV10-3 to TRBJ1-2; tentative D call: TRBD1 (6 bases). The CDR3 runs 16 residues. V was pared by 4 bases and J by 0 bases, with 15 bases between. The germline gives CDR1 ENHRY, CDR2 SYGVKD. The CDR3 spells CAISGTTGQTNYGYTF. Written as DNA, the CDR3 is TGTGCCATCAGTGGAACCACCGGACAGACTAACTATGGCTACACCTTC.

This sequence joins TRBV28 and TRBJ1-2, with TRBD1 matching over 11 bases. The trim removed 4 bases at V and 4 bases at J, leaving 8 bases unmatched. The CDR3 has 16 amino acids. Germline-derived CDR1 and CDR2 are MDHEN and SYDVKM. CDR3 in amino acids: CASSSLGQGAPYGYTF. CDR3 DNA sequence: TGTGCCAGCAGTTCGCTTGGACAGGGGGCCCCCTATGGCTACACCTTC.

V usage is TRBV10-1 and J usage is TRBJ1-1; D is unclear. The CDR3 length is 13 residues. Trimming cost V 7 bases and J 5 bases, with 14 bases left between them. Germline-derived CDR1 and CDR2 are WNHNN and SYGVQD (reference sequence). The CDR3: CASTSGGFTEAFF. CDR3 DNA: TGCGCCAGCACCTCGGGAGGGTTTACTGAAGCTTTCTTT.